This TCR beta chain is drawn from a study of Ad26.COV2.S vaccination and SARS-CoV-2 variants. Study at large: Donor was assigned to the Ad26.COV2.S arm of trial COV1001. By the intramuscular route, Ad26.COV2.S was given once, or twice 56 days apart. Notes on the study in general: With respect to non-spike TCR breadth, vaccine and placebo recipients were similar. Analyses that measured TCR breadth and depth may have underestimated total T cell responses.

Documented treatment: around 19 received Ad26.COV2.S at low or high dose, single or two shots; several received placebo; per-sample allocation not given. Collection of samples fell on day 63 after the first vaccine or placebo injection. In regard to this clone: Antigen specificity is unknown.

The CDR3 covers 18 residues. In germline, CDR1 is MDHEN, CDR2 SYDVKM. With V trimmed by 3 bases and J by 5 bases, 11 bases remained unmatched. Libraries were prepared by immunoSEQ multiplex PCR; TCRdb keeps only in-frame clonotypes and omits some of them. This sample has hundreds of thousands of clones, with 75% to 90% found just once. The chain couples TRBV28 to TRBJ2-2; 11 nucleotides align to TRBD2. The clonotype was recovered from a person between 18 and 60 years old who received the Ad26.COV2.S COVID-19 vaccine or a placebo. Sequenced material: peripheral blood, taken in a trial of Ad26.COV2.S vaccine versus placebo. The CDR3: CASSFGRLAGSRTGELFF. The CDR3 DNA sequence: TGTGCCAGCAGTTTCGGGAGACTAGCGGGAAGTCGGACCGGGGAGCTGTTTTTT. Full variable domain (outside the CDR3, taken from reference TRBV28 and TRBJ2-2): DVKVTQSSRYLVKRTGEKVFLECVQDMDHENMFWYRQDPGLGLRLIYFSYDVKMKEKGDIPEGYSVSREKKERFSLILESASTNQTSMYLCASSFGRLAGSRTGELFFGEGSRLTVL.